One sample yielded the 26 T cell receptor beta chains listed below, sequenced in a study of identical twins. Each CDR3 protein gets one entry after TCRdb re-called the 5' RACE reads with MiXCR. This sample has about 720,000 distinct CDR3 sequences, with around 8.3% found just once. The same sample was also used in a study of yellow fever vaccine responses in identical twins.

Sequenced input: PBMCs. These receptors all come from a woman between 18 and 29 years old in good health.

At least ten counts were recorded for this clonotype. The gene calls are TRBV5-1 and TRBJ2-3, with 10 bases matching TRBD1. The germline V gene has CDR1 SGHRS and CDR2 YFSETQ. J lost 1 base, V lost 4 bases, and 6 bases had no gene match. The CDR3 spans 16 residues. For the CDR3, the DNA is TGCGCCAGCAGCCTGGTTGGGACAGGGGGCACAGATACGCAGTATTTT. It encodes CASSLVGTGGTDTQYF.

V and J are TRBV5-4 and TRBJ2-1; the match to TRBD2 covers 7 bases. Germline lookup yields CDR1 SGHNT and CDR2 YYREEE (reference sequence). This CDR3 is built from 14 residues. The junction had 10 bases not matched to a gene; V was cut back by 4 bases and J by 9 bases. CDR3 amino acids: CASSPGAGPGEQFF. The CDR3 coding sequence is TGTGCCAGCAGCCCAGGAGCGGGACCTGGTGAGCAGTTCTTC.

The V gene is TRBV7-9, the J gene TRBJ2-6; maybe TRBD1 (6 bases). Germline CDR1 is SEHNR and CDR2 is FQNEAQ (reference sequence). The CDR3 length is 17 residues. Trimming stripped 4 bases from V and 0 bases from J, with 13 bases between. The CDR3 DNA reads as TGTGCCAGCAGCTCGGACAGTTCGCTCTCTGGGGCCAACGTCCTGACTTTC. Protein: CASSSDSSLSGANVLTF.

The sample holds a few counts of this clonotype. V is TRBV20-1 and J is TRBJ2-1; D not certain. V shed 0 bases and J shed 0 bases, with 15 bases lying between them. The germline CDR1 and CDR2 sequences are DFQATT and SNEGSKA (reference sequence). CDR3 length: 17 amino acids. CDR3 in amino acids: CSARDQKGPSSYNEQFF. The CDR3 DNA is TGCAGTGCTAGAGATCAAAAAGGGCCCAGCTCCTACAATGAGCAGTTCTTC.

This clonotype has a handful of counts. The chain carries TRBV24-1 and TRBJ2-3; D may be TRBD2 (6 bases). The ends were cut back, 4 bases at V and 2 bases at J, with 15 bases in the middle. The V gene's germline CDR1 is KGHDR and CDR2 SFDVKD. The CDR3 sequence is 16 residues long. The CDR3 DNA follows: TGTGCCACCAGTGAGCAGGTTGCGGGGTCCACAGATACGCAGTATTTT. It is translated as CATSEQVAGSTDTQYF.

This clonotype was seen repeatedly, ten times or more. This chain joins TRBV6-5 and TRBJ2-3, with TRBD1 as a possible D gene (5 bases). Germline V gene sequence: CDR1 MNHEY, CDR2 SVGAGI. This CDR3 comprises 15 residues. Trimming stripped 0 bases from V and 6 bases from J, with 13 bases between. CDR3 bases: TGTGCCAGCAGTTACTCGAGTGCAGGGATGGATACGCAGTATTTT. This gives the protein CASSYSSAGMDTQYF.

This clonotype has a handful of counts. The chain links TRBV27 to TRBJ2-3, with D possibly matching TRBD1 (5 bases). There are 16 residues in the CDR3. V was trimmed by 3 bases and J by 5 bases, leaving 18 bases between them. Germline V lookup: CDR1 MNHEY, CDR2 SMNVEV (reference sequence). The CDR3 region has the DNA TGTGCCAGCAGTTTCATAGGGGTTGGATCGGGAGATACGCAGTATTTT. It is translated as CASSFIGVGSGDTQYF.

Ten or more counts support this clonotype. The gene calls are TRBV7-2 and TRBJ2-6; no definite D call. Trimming removed 5 bases at V and 0 bases at J, with 8 bases between. Germline values: CDR1 SGHTA, CDR2 FQGNSA. CDR3 length: 15 amino acids. CDR3 nucleotides: TGTGCCAGCAGCCCAGCCTTCTCTGGGGCCAACGTCCTGACTTTC. It specifies CASSPAFSGANVLTF.

This clonotype was counted many times. The V and J genes are TRBV12-3 or TRBV12-4 and TRBJ1-1; D not certain. Trimming shortened V by 3 bases and J by 2 bases, and 7 bases separated the two germline ends. The CDR3 extends over 13 amino acids. The CDR3 loop is CASSFTVNTEAFF. As DNA, the CDR3 is TGTGCCAGCAGTTTTACCGTAAACACTGAAGCTTTCTTT.

The chain is built from TRBV5-1 and TRBJ2-7; no clear D gene. The V gene lost 0 bases and the J gene lost 3 bases, with 10 bases spanning the gap. Germline V CDR1 and CDR2: SGHRS, YFSETQ. The CDR3 has 14 amino acids. The CDR3 coding sequence is TGCGCCAGCAGCTTGGGCTCCCTGGGCTACGAGCAGTACTTC. Translation gives CASSLGSLGYEQYF.

This clonotype has a count of ten or more. V usage is TRBV27 and J usage is TRBJ2-7; no reliable D call. This CDR3 spans 14 amino acids. V shed 3 bases and J shed 2 bases, with 11 bases lying between them. Per the germline V gene, CDR1 is MNHEY and CDR2 is SMNVEV (reference sequence). Written as DNA, the CDR3 is TGTGCCAGCAGTTTCTGGCTTTTTCCCTACGAGCAGTACTTC. It codes for CASSFWLFPYEQYF.

The chain has TRBV5-6 and TRBJ2-7; 12 bases line up with TRBD2. Germline V gives CDR1 SGHDT, CDR2 YYEEEE. The J segment lost 2 bases and the V segment lost 0 bases, leaving 6 bases of the junction unmatched. This CDR3 comprises 17 residues. CDR3 protein: CASSLVRASGRAYEQYF. DNA of the CDR3: TGTGCCAGCAGCTTGGTGAGGGCTAGCGGGAGGGCCTACGAGCAGTACTTC. Looking up the rest from reference TRBV5-6 and TRBJ2-7 gives the full variable domain: DAGVTQSPTHLIKTRGQQVTLRCSPKSGHDTVSWYQQALGQGPQFIFQYYEEEERQRGNFPDRFSGHQFPNYSSELNVNALLLGDSALYLCASSLVRASGRAYEQYFGPGTRLTVT.

There are a few counts of this clonotype. V is TRBV11-2 and J is TRBJ2-1, with D hard to call. The CDR3 is 16 residues long. Trimming stripped 0 bases from V and 4 bases from J, with 13 bases between. Looked up from germline, CDR1 is SGHAT and CDR2 is FQNNGV. The CDR3 here is CASSLDGIPVYNEQFF. CDR3 bases: TGTGCCAGCAGCTTAGATGGTATCCCGGTTTACAATGAGCAGTTCTTC.

This clonotype has ten or more counts. The chain joins TRBV28 to TRBJ2-7, with 8 bases identical to TRBD1. This CDR3 has 14 residues. V dropped 2 bases and J dropped 5; count of bases not matched to a gene: 5. CDR1 is MDHEN, CDR2 SYDVKM, per germline. CDR3 nucleotide sequence: TGTGCCAGCAGTTTAAGAGACAGGGGCCACGAGCAGTACTTC. Protein sequence: CASSLRDRGHEQYF.

Note on this clonotype: One end of the junction fails to match germline, which may point to a read error. The chain recombines TRBV3-1 with TRBJ1-2, with D hard to call. The CDR3 is 16 amino acids. Germline-derived CDR1 and CDR2 are LGHDT and YNNKEL (reference sequence). The CDR3 region is CASCQDRVAPVRGYTF. The CDR3 DNA is TGTGCCAGCTGCCAAGATCGCGTTGCCCCAGTTCGGGGCTACACCTTC.

This clonotype has a count of ten or more. The chain employs TRBV12-3 or TRBV12-4 and TRBJ1-5, with TRBD1 identical over 8 bases. The CDR3 loop spans 15 amino acids. Trimming took 4 bases from V and 2 from J; bases not matched to a gene: 4. This CDR3 is CASSSQGAGNQPQHF. The CDR3 DNA reads as TGTGCCAGCAGTTCCCAGGGGGCGGGCAATCAGCCCCAGCATTTT.

This clonotype appeared many times. The chain employs TRBV7-9 and TRBJ2-1; TRBD1 matches 7 bases. With V trimmed by 2 bases and J by 2 bases, 3 bases remained unmatched. The CDR3 consists of 15 residues. From germline, CDR1 is SEHNR and CDR2 FQNEAQ (reference sequence). This chain's CDR3 is CASSLSRGTYNEQFF. CDR3 DNA sequence: TGTGCCAGCAGCTTATCCAGGGGGACCTACAATGAGCAGTTCTTC. Full variable domain (missing parts from reference TRBV7-9 and TRBJ2-1): DTGVSQNPRHKITKRGQNVTFRCDPISEHNRLYWYRQTLGQGPEFLTYFQNEAQLEKSRLLSDRFSAERPKGSFSTLEIQRTEQGDSAMYLCASSLSRGTYNEQFFGPGTRLTVL.

This clonotype was observed a handful of times. This chain joins TRBV7-2 and TRBJ2-5; no firm D call. Germline-derived CDR1 and CDR2 are SGHTA and FQGNSA. V was pared by 2 bases and J by 5 bases, with 6 bases between. The length of the CDR3 is 12 residues. The CDR3 DNA reads as TGTGCCAGCAGCTTATTTTGGGAGACCCAGTACTTC. Its protein product is CASSLFWETQYF.

In its sample, this clonotype was seen a few times. The V and J genes are TRBV12-3 or TRBV12-4 and TRBJ1-1; no firm D call. Trimming removed 6 bases from V and 10 bases from J, with 12 bases in between. The CDR3 loop spans 11 amino acids. Here the CDR3 reads CASRSKVVAFF. CDR3 DNA: TGTGCCAGCAGGTCAAAAGTGGTAGCTTTCTTT.

This clonotype was recorded many times. The rearrangement joins TRBV29-1 to TRBJ2-1; unclear D gene. CDR1 SQVTM and CDR2 ANQGSEA come from the germline V gene. The CDR3 has 12 residues. The V and J ends lost 1 base and 6 bases respectively, with 7 bases between them. The CDR3 DNA reads TGCAGCGTTGAAGGGACGGGCAATGAGCAGTTCTTC. Protein sequence: CSVEGTGNEQFF.

CDR3 nucleotide sequence: TGTGCCAGCAGCCTCAGGGGGAGAGTACTGAACACTGAAGCTTTCTTT. Protein sequence: CASSLRGRVLNTEAFF. The rearrangement uses TRBV5-5 and TRBJ1-1; 7 bases align to TRBD1. V shed 4 bases and J 0 bases; nucleotides not matched to a gene: 9. The CDR3 has 16 residues. Germline CDR1 SGHKS, CDR2 YYEKEE (reference sequence).

This clonotype was seen at least ten times. Here the CDR3 reads CASSKSKTTRGGVSTDTQYF. DNA for the CDR3: TGTGCCAGCAGCAAATCCAAAACTACCCGGGGTGGGGTTTCCACAGATACGCAGTATTTT. V gene TRBV21-1 combines with J gene TRBJ2-3; the table's D call, TRBD1, was not checked against the DNA. TRBV21-1 is labeled a pseudogene. CDR3 length: 20 amino acids.

This clonotype was detected a few times. V is TRBV24-1 and J is TRBJ2-3; D possibly corresponds to TRBD2 (5 bases). Trimming left V 3 bases short and J 9 bases short, with 15 bases between. This CDR3 contains 14 residues. CDR1 KGHDR and CDR2 SFDVKD come from the germline V gene. The CDR3 region has the DNA TGTGCCACCAGTGATCGGACCCCACCGGGGACGCAGTATTTT. Translated, it gives CATSDRTPPGTQYF.

This clonotype was seen at least ten times. The V call is TRBV4-2, the J call TRBJ2-3, with TRBD2 identical over 7 bases. V trimming: 0 bases; J trimming: 3 bases; junction bases outside the gene matches: 6. CDR1 and CDR2 (germline): LGHNA, YNFKEQ. The CDR3 loop spans 16 amino acids. CDR3 loop: CASSQEFGGSTDTQYF. CDR3 nucleotide sequence: TGTGCCAGCAGCCAAGAGTTCGGGGGGAGTACAGATACGCAGTATTTT.

The chain employs TRBV20-1 and TRBJ1-1; D gene uncertain. The V gene's germline CDR1 is DFQATT and CDR2 SNEGSKA (reference sequence). V gave up 6 bases and J gave up 7 bases, with 12 bases separating them. The CDR3 covers 11 residues. CDR3 residues: CSASSPNEAFF. The CDR3 DNA reads TGCAGTGCCTCCTCGCCGAATGAAGCTTTCTTT.

The rearrangement uses TRBV6-2 or TRBV6-3 and TRBJ2-7; 7 nucleotides line up with TRBD1. V dropped 0 bases and J dropped 4; count of bases not matched to a gene: 6. The CDR3 sequence is 15 residues long. Germline V CDR1 and CDR2: MNHEY, SVGEGT. The CDR3 protein is CASSYSGRGIYEQYF. CDR3 DNA: TGTGCCAGCAGTTACTCGGGCAGGGGGATATACGAGCAGTACTTC.